Only a few counts were recorded for the clone carrying this TCR beta chain. The data stem from a study of cytomegalovirus exposure and HLA in healthy donors. The PCR ran on 60 Vbeta and 13 Jbeta primers. The protocol was immunoSEQ multiplex PCR, while the TCRdb copy is restricted to in-frame clones and leaves out a portion. The table includes around 100,000 clones, about 77% detected once. Losses at the gene ends were 5 bases for V and 4 bases for J; bases not matched to a gene: 4. In germline, CDR1 is MNHEY, CDR2 SMNVEV (reference sequence). This CDR3 is built from 13 residues. This chain connects TRBV27 to TRBJ1-2; 7 bases agree with TRBD1. Sequencing was done on a sample of PBMCs. The receptor was isolated from a male donor in good health and CMV-seropositive. The chain's CDR3 is CASSPDRTYGYTF. CDR3 DNA sequence: TGTGCCAGCAGTCCGGACAGGACCTATGGCTACACCTTC.